This entry describes one T cell receptor (beta chain). This clonotype was seen repeatedly, ten times or more. The antigen it binds to is not known. Base qualities are not provided; no much larger clone lies one nucleotide away. TCR beta CDR3 regions were amplified from RNA transcripts. A first-round RT-PCR of the TCR CDR3 used the HTBI primer set with the Qiagen OneStep RT-PCR kit. The libraries were constructed in a second round of multiplex PCR and then size-selected and purified. Libraries were sequenced paired-end with 100 bp reads on an Illumina HiSeq2000. The study's own analysis went as follows. Raw data were processed with SOAPnuke, discarding reads with adapters, uncalled bases, mean Phred below 15, or no exact constant-primer or identifier match. High-quality paired reads were merged with COPE v1.2.5, and unique nucleotide sequences were defined as clonotypes. MiTCR v1.1 was used to align clonotypes to the IMGT TRBV, TRBD and TRBJ reference segments. The analysis included only V-J combinations with a frequency above 0.0001, which together covered 99% to 99.2% of the repertoires. The TCS score was defined as F50 (clonal expansion) divided by E x V (chaos), with BLOSUM62-based TCRdist calculated between CDR3 peptides within each V-J. Welch's t-statistics and random forest reduced fewer than 600 V-J features to about 12, which were used in a naive Bayes classifier (R e1071). Using fastp at Q25 and MiXCR, TCRdb reprocessed the public reads and kept productive beta chains. Every entry covers one CDR3 protein and lists the most common genes and DNA from its rows. The V and J calls follow TCRdb's processing rather than the paper's. A total of roughly 300,000 distinct CDR3 sequences appear in this sample, approximately 22% of them only once. The ten top clones hold around half of the sample.

Trimming at the junction amounts to 1 base on V and 4 bases on J, and the germline ends lie 17 bases apart. The germline V gene yields SGHVS for CDR1 and FQNEAQ for CDR2. Taken from cysteine to phenylalanine, the CDR3 has 16 residues. Of the read, only the CDR3 DNA is kept; its 48 bases are in frame from base 1. This sample is part of a study of T cells in Graves' hyperthyroidism and ophthalmopathy (dated by TCRdb to about 2019). Regarding the research as a whole: Peripheral blood samples were taken at the time of initial diagnosis, prior to any treatment. In about 6 Graves' hyperthyroidism patients, the study also compared T-cell repertoires from thyroid tissue with T-cell repertoires from blood. According to the paper, TCR Vbeta CDR3 sequencing was carried out on approximately 140 peripheral blood samples, which came from fewer than 50 ophthalmopathy, some 73 hyperthyroidism and about 17 progressor patients. Prospective prediction of ophthalmopathy was tested in an independent validation cohort of fewer than 20 hyperthyroidism patients and around 16 patients who later progressed to ophthalmopathy. After sampling, hyperthyroidism patients received methimazole starting at 30 mg daily, and ophthalmopathy patients received high-dose intravenous methylprednisolone. A discovery cohort of about 96 patients, approximately 44 with Graves' ophthalmopathy and 57 with stable Graves' hyperthyroidism, was used to find distinguishing TCR V-J signatures. The approximately 100 discovery patients were divided at random into training and test sets in a 7:3 ratio.

Stable Graves' hyperthyroidism was defined as no progression to ophthalmopathy during 18 months of follow-up. Hyperthyroidism patients were newly diagnosed, had a disease duration of under 2 months, and were aged 18 to 65 years. Any patient with an uncontrolled infection, another autoimmune disease, pregnancy or lactation was excluded. Diagnoses were established on the basis of clinical symptoms, serum thyroxine and TRAb, thyroid ultrasound, and orbital computed tomography. Ficoll-Paque density gradient centrifugation was used to isolate PBMCs from approximately 10 ml of fresh peripheral blood. Trizol reagent was used to extract total RNA, and RNA quality was then checked on an Agilent 2100 Bioanalyzer. Summary of the overall study and its limitations: No statistical method was used to set the sample size in advance, and investigators knew the group allocation. Most expanded thyroid clonotypes (frequency above 0.001) were also detected in blood, a finding suggesting that blood repertoires may reflect thyroid immune responses. A 13 V-J signature model separated ophthalmopathy from stable hyperthyroidism, with 87.88% sensitivity and approximately 81% specificity in cross-validation and 80%/75% in testing. In validation, the model predicted progression to ophthalmopathy with roughly 66% sensitivity and roughly 72% specificity, a median of around six months before onset.

The TCR comes from a woman between 50 and 59 years old with Graves' hyperthyroidism. The specimen sequenced was blood. The V and J segments used are TRBV7-8 and TRBJ2-7; too little of a D gene remains to name it. The DNA is TGTGCCAGCAGCTTAGTCCCCATCGGGCTTCCGTACGAGCAGTACTTC. This gives the protein CASSLVPIGLPYEQYF.